The clone carrying this TCR beta chain has a handful of counts. Its antigen is undetermined. The data stem from a study of T-cell memory formation after mild COVID-19. The study's findings and limits: Among CD4+ contracting clones, most were CM and EM, and CD8+ ones EMRA. A balance of CD4 and CD8 characterized clones contracting day 15 to 85, whereas later expanders leaned CD4+.

V lost 6 bases, J lost 5 bases, and 17 bases lay in between. CDR1 is SGHVS, CDR2 FNYEAQ, per germline. The CDR3 covers 15 residues. A single record per CDR3 protein comes from TCRdb applying MiXCR to the 5' RACE reads. The sample has more than 250,000 distinct CDR3 sequences; about a sixth are singletons. This clonotype was sampled from a man aged 18 to 35 who had mild COVID-19 (a few samples of this study predate the infection). Cell type and time point are not known. The chain recombines TRBV7-6 with TRBJ2-1; tentatively, D is TRBD1 or TRBD2 (5 bases each). Input material: PBMCs or a T cell subset sorted from them (not recorded which). CDR3 bases: TGTGCCAGCAGTCGAACCGGGACCGCTGACAATGAGCAGTTCTTC. This gives the protein CASSRTGTADNEQFF.